This note documents a single TCR beta chain sequence. These data originate in a study of blood T cell repertoires in COVID-19. The overall study: The samples span acute and convalescent COVID-19 from the United States, Italy and Spain. The cDNA or gDNA used as material had been derived from T cells, B-cell-depleted T cells, or PBMCs.

Assay: immunoSEQ multiplex PCR; the TCRdb copy retains only in-frame clones and omits some. This sample has just over 250,000 clones; about 91% occur once, and the top ten carry just over 2.5%. This receptor was obtained from a young adult with COVID-19, enrolled during active disease. Sequenced material: peripheral blood.

CDR3 residues: CASSSIRDSGPYNEQFF. The CDR3 DNA sequence: TGTGCCAGCAGCTCAATCCGGGACTCCGGGCCCTACAATGAGCAGTTCTTC. V usage is TRBV11-2 and J usage is TRBJ2-1, with a weak D call TRBD2 (6 bases). CDR3 size: 17 residues. Germline V gene sequence: CDR1 SGHAT, CDR2 FQNNGV. The ends were cut back, 4 bases at V and 2 bases at J, with 18 bases in the middle.